The present entry profiles one T cell receptor (beta chain) with its context. V shed 2 bases, J shed 5 bases, and the junction held 4 bases outside the gene matches. The CDR3 extends over 14 amino acids. The germline CDR1 and CDR2 sequences are SGHRS and YFSETQ. As originally analysed: Estimates of nucleated cell counts were drawn from the amplification of reference gene primers. The repertoire was sequenced with immunoSEQ multiplex PCR; TCRdb's copy has only in-frame clones and lacks some. V, J and clone size are those of that table, while D and trimming were read from the DNA. Here the sample spans over 55,000 clones, 82% being singletons. This record belongs to a study of blood T cell repertoires in COVID-19. Study as a whole: Sample material is recorded as cDNA or gDNA derived from T cells, B-cell-depleted T cells, or PBMCs.

The chain couples TRBV5-1 to TRBJ1-5, with TRBD1 matching over 7 bases. This sequence originates from a woman aged 80 or over with acute or convalescent COVID-19. The sequencing sample was made of peripheral blood. Here the CDR3 DNA reads TGCGCCAGCAGCTTTCAGGGGGGAGATCAGCCCCAGCATTTT. This sequence encodes CASSFQGGDQPQHF.